This TCR beta chain was documented in a study of prognosis after radiotherapy for stage I lung cancer. Genomic DNA served as the source from which two-round multiplex PCR generated TCR beta CDR3 amplicons. It was primers specific to each TRBV and TRBJ gene that first-round PCR used. Each CDR3 protein gets one entry after TCRdb re-called the multiplex PCR reads with MiXCR. Here the sample spans 15,000 to 20,000 distinct CDR3 sequences, about 27% being singletons. Specimen: PBMCs, collected before or after stereotactic body radiation therapy (not recorded which). This TCR came from a donor at least 50 years old with non-small cell lung cancer.

The CDR3 region is CASSSRGKAYEQYF. CDR3 DNA: TGTGCCAGCAGCTCCCGGGGGAAAGCCTACGAGCAGTACTTC. The V and J genes are TRBV7-4 and TRBJ2-7, with D possibly being TRBD2 (6 bases). CDR1 SGHVT and CDR2 SQSDAQ come from the germline V gene. V dropped 4 bases and J dropped 2 bases, with 12 bases sitting between them. This CDR3 spans 14 amino acids.